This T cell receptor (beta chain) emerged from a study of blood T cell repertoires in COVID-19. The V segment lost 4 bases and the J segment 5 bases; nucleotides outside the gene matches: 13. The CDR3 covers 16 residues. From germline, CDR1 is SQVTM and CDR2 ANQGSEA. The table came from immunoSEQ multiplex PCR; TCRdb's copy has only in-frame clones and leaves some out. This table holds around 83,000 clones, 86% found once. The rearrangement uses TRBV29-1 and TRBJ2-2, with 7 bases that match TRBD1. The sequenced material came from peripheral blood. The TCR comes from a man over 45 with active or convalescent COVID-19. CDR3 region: CSVVEGAITGTGELFF. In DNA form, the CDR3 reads TGCAGCGTTGTAGAGGGGGCGATCACAGGTACCGGGGAGCTGTTTTTT.